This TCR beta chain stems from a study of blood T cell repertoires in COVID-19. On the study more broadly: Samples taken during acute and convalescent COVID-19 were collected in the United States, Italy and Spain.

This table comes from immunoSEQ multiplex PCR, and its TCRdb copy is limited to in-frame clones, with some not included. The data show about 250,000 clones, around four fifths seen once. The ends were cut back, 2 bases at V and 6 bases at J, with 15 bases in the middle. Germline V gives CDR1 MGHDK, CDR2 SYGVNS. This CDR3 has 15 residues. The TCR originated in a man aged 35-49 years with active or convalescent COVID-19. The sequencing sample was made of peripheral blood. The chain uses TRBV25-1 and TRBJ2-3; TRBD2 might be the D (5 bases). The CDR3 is CASSESGSVRDTQYF. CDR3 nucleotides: TGTGCCAGCAGTGAAAGCGGATCCGTCAGGGATACGCAGTATTTT.